This entry lists 20 T cell receptor beta chains sequenced from one sample in a study of blood T cell repertoires in COVID-19. The assay was immunoSEQ multiplex PCR, and TCRdb's table has in-frame clones only and misses some. This table has roughly 50,000 clones, about nine tenths appearing once. The sample consisted of peripheral blood. The receptors were gathered from a man in his 70s with acute or convalescent COVID-19.

The chain couples TRBV2 to TRBJ1-5, with D possibly being TRBD1 (5 bases). The germline V and J ends were trimmed by 7 bases and 11 bases, with 21 bases remaining between them. CDR1 SNHLY and CDR2 FYNNEI come from the germline V gene. The CDR3 is 14 residues long. The CDR3 spells CASKPGNADLTQHF. The CDR3 DNA sequence: TGTGCCAGCAAGCCAGGGAACGCCGATTTGACCCAGCATTTT.

This chain links TRBV18 with TRBJ2-1; 14 bases map to TRBD2. V dropped 6 bases and J dropped 7; count of bases not matched to a gene: 14. The CDR3 has 18 amino acids. Germline assignment: CDR1 KGHSH and CDR2 LQKENI. CDR3 coding DNA: TGTGCCAGCTCCCTGACTAGCGGGGGGGCCATTTTTGAAAATGAGCAGTTCTTC. This codes for CASSLTSGGAIFENEQFF.

The gene calls are TRBV4-3 and TRBJ2-5; D gene ambiguous. The CDR3 runs to 15 residues. V was pared by 0 bases and J by 7 bases, with 15 bases between. CDR1 and CDR2 (germline): LGHNA, YSLEER. DNA of the CDR3: TGCGCCAGCAGCCAAGATTTTGGTCTAACGGGGACCCAGTACTTC. Its protein is CASSQDFGLTGTQYF.

This clone was detected only once. J is TRBJ1-5 and V is TRBV6-6; 12 positions match TRBD1. J gave up 3 bases and V 5 bases, and 11 bases lay outside the gene matches. The germline V gene encodes CDR1 MNHNY and CDR2 SVGAGI (reference sequence). This CDR3 spans 18 amino acids. The CDR3 spells CASSHLGTGGVVNQPQHF. The CDR3 DNA follows: TGTGCCAGCAGTCACCTTGGGACAGGGGGCGTCGTCAATCAGCCCCAGCATTTT.

This chain connects TRBV7-9 to TRBJ1-6, with D perhaps TRBD1 (6 bases). The length of the CDR3 is 15 residues. V was clipped by 1 base and J by 9 bases, with 13 bases between them. Germline V gene lookup returns CDR1 SEHNR and CDR2 FQNEAQ (reference sequence). CDR3: CASSLDGGLGSPLHF. The CDR3 DNA sequence: TGTGCCAGCAGCTTAGACGGGGGGCTAGGTTCACCCCTCCACTTT.

The chain couples TRBV6-2 or TRBV6-3 to TRBJ1-1, with 7 bases lining up with TRBD1. Germline CDR1 reads MNHEY; CDR2 reads SVGEGT. The CDR3 has 14 residues. Germline trimming cut 1 base from V and 6 bases from J; bases unmatched to any gene: 5. CDR3 nucleotide sequence: TGTGCCAGCAGTTACTGGGACAGTCGTCCTGAAGCTTTCTTT. Protein sequence: CASSYWDSRPEAFF.

The chain couples TRBV6-5 to TRBJ1-2; D is possibly TRBD1 (5 bases). Germline-derived CDR1 and CDR2 are MNHEY and SVGAGI. CDR3 length equals 11 residues. V shed 8 bases and J shed 4 bases, with 8 bases lying between them. The CDR3 nucleotides are TGTGCCAGCGGGGCAACCTATGGCTACACCTTC. It yields the protein CASGATYGYTF.

CDR3 in DNA: TGTGCCATCAGTTCCGGACAGGGGTCCGAGCAGTACTTC. Its translation is CAISSGQGSEQYF. This sequence joins TRBV10-3 and TRBJ2-7; 9 nucleotides line up with TRBD1. This CDR3 region has 13 residues. Germline V gives CDR1 ENHRY, CDR2 SYGVKD. The V segment lost 5 bases and the J segment 6 bases; nucleotides outside the gene matches: 5.

V gene TRBV15 combines with J gene TRBJ2-6; D gene unclear. The CDR3 length is 14 residues. Germline values: CDR1 LNHNV, CDR2 YYDKDF (reference sequence). Trimming left V 1 base short and J 2 bases short, with 3 bases between. The CDR3 reads CATSRAAGANVLTF. In DNA, the CDR3 is TGTGCCACCAGCAGAGCAGCTGGGGCCAACGTCCTGACTTTC. The full variable domain, its missing parts supplied by reference TRBV15 and TRBJ2-6, is DAMVIQNPRYQVTQFGKPVTLSCSQTLNHNVMYWYQQKSSQAPKLLFHYYDKDFNNEADTPDNFQSRRPNTSFCFLDIRSPGLGDTAMYLCATSRAAGANVLTFGAGSRLTVL.

The CDR3 is CASSSRLKGWNEQYF. CDR3 nucleotide sequence: TGTGCCAGCAGTTCCCGCTTGAAGGGGTGGAACGAGCAGTACTTC. V usage is TRBV6-5 and J usage is TRBJ2-7; TRBD1 is a possible D gene (5 bases). The CDR3 is 15 residues long. Trimming left V 4 bases short and J 5 bases short, with 18 bases between. Germline V gene data show CDR1 as MNHEY and CDR2 as SVGAGI.

The V call is TRBV6-5, the J call TRBJ1-2, with TRBD1 identical over 7 bases. V shed 0 bases, J shed 3 bases, and the junction held 1 base outside the gene matches. CDR3 length: 14 residues. Germline V gives CDR1 MNHEY, CDR2 SVGAGI. CDR3: CASSYSGTDYGYTF. CDR3 bases: TGTGCCAGCAGTTACTCCGGGACAGACTATGGCTACACCTTC.

The CDR3 DNA follows: TGTGCCAGTAGTTTCTTCTACATTGACAGGGGAAACGAAGCTTTCTTT. Protein: CASSFFYIDRGNEAFF. This chain connects TRBV19 to TRBJ1-1; 8 positions agree with TRBD1. The CDR3 length is 16 residues. With V trimmed by 5 bases and J by 8 bases, 16 bases remained unmatched. CDR1 is LNHDA, CDR2 SQIVND, per germline (reference sequence).

The genes are TRBV3-1 (or the pseudogene TRBV3-2) and TRBJ2-6; 7 bases fit TRBD1. Trimming took 4 bases from V and 0 from J; bases not matched to a gene: 15. The CDR3 covers 20 residues. Germline V gene lookup returns CDR1 LGHDT and CDR2 YNNKEL (reference sequence). CDR3 sequence: CASSRQIDRVRLSGANVLTF. CDR3 nucleotide sequence: TGTGCCAGCAGCCGTCAGATCGACAGGGTTAGACTCTCTGGGGCCAACGTCCTGACTTTC.

V usage is TRBV5-6 and J usage is TRBJ1-6, with 8 nucleotides matching TRBD1. In germline, CDR1 is SGHDT, CDR2 YYEEEE. This CDR3 comprises 14 residues. J lost 10 bases, V lost 4 bases, and 7 bases had no gene match. The CDR3 protein is CASSPGDRNSPLHF. In nucleotides, the CDR3 is TGTGCCAGCAGCCCAGGGGACAGGAACTCACCCCTCCACTTT.

The chain combines TRBV7-2 with TRBJ2-3; unclear D gene. CDR1 and CDR2 from the germline V gene are SGHTA and FQGNSA. CDR3 length equals 15 residues. V was trimmed by 5 bases and J by 1 base, leaving 13 bases between them. CDR3 protein: CASSPSWYGTDTQYF. The CDR3 bases are TGTGCCAGCAGCCCAAGCTGGTACGGCACAGATACGCAGTATTTT.

This clone was seen a single time. This chain links TRBV5-8 with TRBJ2-2; TRBD2 aligns across 7 bases. The CDR3 is 15 amino acids. V shed 2 bases, J shed 5 bases, and the junction held 6 bases outside the gene matches. Germline CDR1 is SGHTS and CDR2 is YDEGEE. The CDR3 bases are TGTGCCAGCAGCTTTCTCGGGGGAGGGACCGGGGAGCTGTTTTTT. This gives the protein CASSFLGGGTGELFF. Full variable domain (rest looked up from reference TRBV5-8 and TRBJ2-2): EAGVTQSPTHLIKTRGQQATLRCSPISGHTSVYWYQQALGLGLQFLLWYDEGEERNRGNFPPRFSGRQFPNYSSELNVNALELEDSALYLCASSFLGGGTGELFFGEGSRLTVL.

J is TRBJ1-2 and V is TRBV10-3, with D tentatively TRBD1 (6 bases). Between the trimmed V and J ends, which lost 2 bases and 8 bases, there was a span of 12 bases. Germline assignment: CDR1 ENHRY and CDR2 SYGVKD. This CDR3 has 13 amino acids. The CDR3 is CAISEIEGVGYTF. The CDR3 DNA sequence: TGTGCCATCAGTGAGATCGAGGGGGTGGGCTACACCTTC.

This clone has only a few counts. The chain uses TRBV15 and TRBJ2-7; 8 bases are a match to TRBD1. The CDR3 consists of 17 residues. Germline CDR1 and CDR2: LNHNV and YYDKDF (reference sequence). The V gene end was trimmed by 0 bases and the J gene end by 7 bases; junction bases not matched to a gene: 14. In DNA form, the CDR3 reads TGTGCCACCAGCAGAGAAAGACCGGGACAGGCGTTCTGGGAGCAGTACTTC. Encoded protein: CATSRERPGQAFWEQYF.

The chain links TRBV2 to TRBJ1-6; 9 bases agree with TRBD1. The germline V gene has CDR1 SNHLY and CDR2 FYNNEI. This CDR3 contains 16 residues. V lost 6 bases to trimming and J lost 7 bases; unmatched junction nucleotides: 10. In nucleotides, the CDR3 is TGTGCCAGCAGCCCGGGGACAGGGACGATAAATTCACCCCTCCACTTT. Translated, it gives CASSPGTGTINSPLHF.

The chain is built from TRBV29-1 and TRBJ1-2, with a tentative D call TRBD1 (6 bases). The CDR3 has 12 residues. The V end lost 6 bases, the J end lost 5 bases, and 13 bases lay between the germline ends. Germline CDR1 and CDR2: SQVTM and ANQGSEA. The CDR3 sequence: CSVRTGQYGYTF. DNA for the CDR3: TGCAGCGTGCGCACCGGACAGTATGGCTACACCTTC.